The 23 T cell receptor beta chains reported below all come from one sample, sequenced in a study of post-analysis software for immune sequencing data. Overall study results and limits: The five TRBV segments detected at higher frequency in patients than in controls included TRBV5-6, TRBV5-1 and TRBV20-1.

Unique molecular identifiers were present in the TCR beta cDNA libraries. TCRdb analysed the PCR reads with MiXCR anew, one entry per CDR3 protein. Found here are some 690,000 distinct CDR3 sequences, around 64% of them singletons; the top ten hold about 11%. What these receptors recognize is not known. Source material: blood. The receptors derive from a girl aged 2 to 10 with multiple sclerosis.

This clonotype was counted between two and nine times. The chain employs TRBV28 and TRBJ2-5; 8 bases are a match to TRBD1. The junction had 8 bases not matched to a gene; V was cut back by 10 bases and J by 4 bases. This CDR3 is built from 13 residues. Germline CDR1 is MDHEN and CDR2 is SYDVKM. DNA of the CDR3: TGTGCCACCTATGATACAGGGGGAGAGACCCAGTACTTC. Translation gives CATYDTGGETQYF.

The chain joins TRBV7-9 to TRBJ2-1; a weak D match, TRBD2 (5 bases). CDR1 is SEHNR, CDR2 FQNEAQ, per germline (reference sequence). CDR3 size: 16 residues. Trimming cost V 1 base and J 10 bases, with 20 bases left between them. CDR3 DNA sequence: TGTGCCAGCAGCTTAGGGAGGCGGGCCTCCCTCGAGGAGCAGTTCTTC. Translated: CASSLGRRASLEEQFF.

V and J are TRBV7-3 and TRBJ2-1; 9 bases map to TRBD2. This CDR3 region has 16 residues. Looked up from germline, CDR1 is SGHTA and CDR2 is FQGTGA. V dropped 3 bases and J dropped 8; count of bases not matched to a gene: 11. CDR3: CASSFVAGVKRDEQFF. The DNA for the CDR3 is TGTGCCAGCAGCTTTGTAGCGGGAGTGAAGAGGGATGAGCAGTTCTTC.

The rearrangement joins TRBV7-9 to TRBJ2-7, with 7 bases identical to TRBD2. The germline V gene encodes CDR1 SEHNR and CDR2 FQNEAQ (reference sequence). The CDR3 length is 14 residues. J lost 2 bases, V lost 2 bases, and 3 bases had no gene match. The CDR3 bases are TGTGCCAGCAGCTTAAGGGGAGGGCCCTACGAGCAGTACTTC. As protein: CASSLRGGPYEQYF.

V gene TRBV20-1 combines with J gene TRBJ2-4, with 8 bases aligning to TRBD1. The germline CDR1 and CDR2 sequences are DFQATT and SNEGSKA (reference sequence). The CDR3 has 13 residues. Germline trimming cut 4 bases from V and 7 bases from J; bases unmatched to any gene: 6. CDR3 in DNA: TGCAGTGCTACCTCGGACAGGGATAACATTCAGTACTTC. This codes for CSATSDRDNIQYF.

The chain uses TRBV15 and TRBJ1-1; 7 nucleotides match TRBD1. Germline values: CDR1 LNHNV, CDR2 YYDKDF (reference sequence). V lost 0 bases to trimming and J lost 1 base; unmatched junction nucleotides: 5. The CDR3 totals 16 residues. As DNA, the CDR3 is TGTGCCACCAGCAGAGATATATGGACAGGGAACACTGAAGCTTTCTTT. This encodes CATSRDIWTGNTEAFF.

The chain combines TRBV20-1 with TRBJ2-3; D might be TRBD1 or TRBD2, each matching 5 bases. V lost 7 bases, J lost 1 base, and 18 bases lay in between. Germline V gives CDR1 DFQATT, CDR2 SNEGSKA (reference sequence). The length of the CDR3 is 15 residues. This chain's CDR3 is CSVRTPRGGTDTQYF. CDR3 in DNA: TGCAGTGTACGGACGCCCCGGGGCGGCACAGATACGCAGTATTTT.

There are a few counts of this clonotype. The J gene is TRBJ1-2, the V gene TRBV29-1, with D maybe TRBD1 (5 bases). This CDR3 is built from 13 residues. Germline CDR1 SQVTM, CDR2 ANQGSEA. Trimming shortened V by 2 bases and J by 2 bases, and 9 bases separated the two germline ends. The CDR3 DNA reads TGCAGCGTTGAAACCAGGGCGAACTATGGCTACACCTTC. It encodes CSVETRANYGYTF.

The V call is TRBV12-3 or TRBV12-4, the J call TRBJ1-1, with 8 bases identical to TRBD1. The ends lost 6 bases at V and 1 base at J; junction bases unmatched: 4. This CDR3 comprises 14 residues. The CDR3 sequence is CASRPTGANTEAFF. CDR3 coding DNA: TGTGCCAGCAGACCGACAGGGGCGAACACTGAAGCTTTCTTT.

This chain connects TRBV2 to TRBJ2-3, with 10 bases fitting TRBD1. This CDR3 region has 14 residues. Germline CDR1 is SNHLY and CDR2 is FYNNEI. J was trimmed by 2 bases and V by 7 bases; bases with no gene match: 3. The CDR3 DNA reads TGTGCCAGCACAGGACAGGGGGTCACAGATACGCAGTATTTT. Protein: CASTGQGVTDTQYF.

The chain uses TRBV14 and TRBJ2-1; D is possibly TRBD1 (6 bases). V was pared by 5 bases and J by 6 bases, with 17 bases between. CDR1 SGHDN and CDR2 FVKESK come from the germline V gene. The CDR3 extends over 15 amino acids. The CDR3 nucleotides read TGTGCCAGCAGCTCATTACAGGGCGTATTCAATGAGCAGTTCTTC. It codes for CASSSLQGVFNEQFF. The full variable domain, with the rest looked up from reference TRBV14 and TRBJ2-1, is EAGVTQFPSHSVIEKGQTVTLRCDPISGHDNLYWYRRVMGKEIKFLLHFVKESKQDESGMPNNRFLAERTGGTYSTLKVQPAELEDSGVYFCASSSLQGVFNEQFFGPGTRLTVL.

This clonotype was detected once. Germline and junction disagree at one end, which may indicate a read error. The chain has TRBV20-1 and TRBJ2-7, with TRBD1 matching over 9 bases. Germline assignment: CDR1 DFQATT and CDR2 SNEGSKA (reference sequence). The length of the CDR3 is 16 residues. CDR3 sequence: CGASNAGQGRAYEQYF. The CDR3 DNA follows: TGCGGTGCTTCCAATGCGGGACAGGGAAGGGCCTACGAGCAGTACTTC.

This sequence joins TRBV5-1 and TRBJ2-4, with 9 bases that match TRBD1. The length of the CDR3 is 15 residues. V lost 1 base, J lost 7 bases, and 6 bases stayed unmatched. The germline CDR1 and CDR2 sequences are SGHRS and YFSETQ. The CDR3 loop reads CASSLRGTGSNIQYF. The CDR3 nucleotides read TGCGCCAGCAGCTTGAGGGGGACAGGGTCGAACATTCAGTACTTC.

The genes are TRBV5-1 and TRBJ2-3, with no clear D. This CDR3 spans 14 amino acids. CDR1 SGHRS and CDR2 YFSETQ come from the germline V gene. V lost 5 bases and J lost 0, with 10 bases in between. CDR3 DNA sequence: TGCGCCAGCAGAAAAGCATCTAGCACAGATACGCAGTATTTT. It is translated as CASRKASSTDTQYF.

This clonotype appeared a few times. This rearrangement joins TRBV5-1 to TRBJ2-7; D remains unclear. This CDR3 region has 13 residues. The ends were cut back, 4 bases at V and 0 bases at J, with 8 bases in the middle. From germline, CDR1 is SGHRS and CDR2 YFSETQ. The CDR3 coding sequence is TGCGCCAGCAGCGCCAGGCCCTCCTACGAGCAGTACTTC. The encoded protein is CASSARPSYEQYF.

This clonotype was counted a few times. The rearrangement uses TRBV7-9 and TRBJ2-1; the D is unclear. The CDR3 runs to 12 residues. Germline values: CDR1 SEHNR, CDR2 FQNEAQ (reference sequence). The V end was cut by 2 bases, the J end by 6 bases, with 5 bases between. The CDR3, as DNA: TGTGCCAGCAGCTTATTAATCAATGAGCAGTTCTTC. Its protein product is CASSLLINEQFF.

The chain uses TRBV7-2 and TRBJ2-3, with D unresolved. Trimming took 2 bases from V and 2 from J, leaving 8 bases between them. Germline V gene sequence: CDR1 SGHTA, CDR2 FQGNSA. The CDR3 contains 14 residues. In DNA, the CDR3 is TGTGCCAGCAGCTTACGGGTTACCACAGATACGCAGTATTTT. This encodes CASSLRVTTDTQYF.

The chain employs TRBV20-1 and TRBJ2-7; D is possibly TRBD2 (6 bases). The germline gives CDR1 DFQATT, CDR2 SNEGSKA (reference sequence). The CDR3 totals 12 residues. V lost 7 bases to trimming and J lost 2 bases, with 12 bases between them. CDR3 loop: CSGIAETYEQYF. The CDR3, as DNA: TGCAGTGGGATAGCGGAGACCTACGAGCAGTACTTC.

This chain uses TRBV7-9 with TRBJ2-7, with a weak D call TRBD1 (6 bases). This CDR3 has 15 residues. CDR1 is SEHNR, CDR2 FQNEAQ, per germline (reference sequence). V lost 0 bases and J 5 bases, leaving 14 bases between the germline ends. CDR3 protein: CASSLAGAGEDEQYF. CDR3 DNA: TGTGCCAGCAGCTTAGCGGGGGCAGGAGAAGACGAGCAGTACTTC.

This clonotype was counted a few times. The V gene is TRBV6-8, the J gene TRBJ2-3; 7 bases are a match to TRBD2. From germline, CDR1 is MNHGY and CDR2 SAAAGT. CDR3 size: 15 residues. V trimming: 6 bases; J trimming: 3 bases; junction bases outside the gene matches: 9. The CDR3: CASSGLSGRTDTQYF. The DNA for the CDR3 is TGTGCCAGCAGCGGGCTTTCCGGGAGGACAGATACGCAGTATTTT.

The chain uses TRBV5-1 and TRBJ2-2; no clear D. The CDR3 has 13 residues. Per the germline V gene, CDR1 is SGHRS and CDR2 is YFSETQ. The V end lost 4 bases, the J end lost 2 bases, and 6 bases lay between the germline ends. The CDR3 sequence: CASSPVNTGELFF. CDR3 in DNA: TGCGCCAGCAGCCCAGTTAACACCGGGGAGCTGTTTTTT.

The genes are TRBV27 and TRBJ2-4, with 9 bases aligning to TRBD1. TRBJ2-5 explains the end of the DNA better; the J call may be wrong. This CDR3 has 15 amino acids. Germline loops: CDR1 MNHEY, CDR2 SMNVEV (reference sequence). DNA for the CDR3: TGTGCCAGCAGCCCCAATCGGGACAGGGCAGAGACCCAGTACTTC. Its translation is CASSPNRDRAETQYF.

The chain has TRBV29-1 and TRBJ1-2; TRBD1 might be the D (5 bases). The V and J ends lost 3 bases and 4 bases respectively, with 15 bases between them. Germline V gene lookup returns CDR1 SQVTM and CDR2 ANQGSEA. The CDR3 is 14 amino acids. The CDR3 DNA is TGCAGCGTTGAGGGGGGGATTCAAATCTATGGCTACACCTTC. Its protein product is CSVEGGIQIYGYTF.